This T cell receptor beta chain comes out of a study of blood T cell repertoires in COVID-19. Germline values: CDR1 SNHLY, CDR2 FYNNEI. V lost 8 bases to trimming and J lost 8 bases; unmatched junction nucleotides: 7. This CDR3 is built from 13 residues. Generated by immunoSEQ multiplex PCR, the TCRdb table keeps only in-frame clones and is missing some. There are roughly 330,000 clones in the sample; 88% occur only once, and under 5% lies in the top ten. V gene TRBV2 combines with J gene TRBJ2-1; TRBD2 matches at 9 bases. Sequencing was performed on peripheral blood. The clonotype was recovered from a woman aged 45-65 years with active or convalescent COVID-19. The CDR3, as DNA: TGTGCCAGCCACAGGACTAGCGACCATGAGCAGTTCTTC. It is translated as CASHRTSDHEQFF.